The source of this TCR beta chain is a study of blood T cells in healthy people across ages. For the study at large: Template-switching capture recovered about one barcoded beta molecule per two T cells.

As concerns this clonotype: Its antigen is not known.

Germline V lookup: CDR1 LGHNT, CDR2 FRNRAP. V shed 3 bases, J shed 4 bases, and the junction held 7 bases outside the gene matches. The length of the CDR3 is 16 residues. Researchers collected approximately 9.5 milliliters of peripheral blood from every single donor. Primed by a sample-barcoded 5' primer and a J-beta primer mix, a second PCR proceeded for about 6 to 12 cycles. TCRdb redid the calling of the 5' RACE reads with MiXCR, one entry per CDR3 protein. The profile covers 1.5 million to 2 million distinct CDR3 sequences, with 25% to 30% appearing a single time and 6.5% to 8.5% taken by the ten largest. Points from the study as a whole: Donor CMV status was unknown, possibly confounding expanded clonotype changes.

The chain uses TRBV12-5 and TRBJ2-3, with 10 bases aligning to TRBD2. Sequencing was carried out using blood. This TCR was recovered from a woman in her twenties or thirties in good health. CDR3 amino acids: CASGFKAGGPSDTQYF. The CDR3 nucleotides are TGTGCTAGTGGTTTCAAAGCGGGGGGGCCCTCAGATACGCAGTATTTT.